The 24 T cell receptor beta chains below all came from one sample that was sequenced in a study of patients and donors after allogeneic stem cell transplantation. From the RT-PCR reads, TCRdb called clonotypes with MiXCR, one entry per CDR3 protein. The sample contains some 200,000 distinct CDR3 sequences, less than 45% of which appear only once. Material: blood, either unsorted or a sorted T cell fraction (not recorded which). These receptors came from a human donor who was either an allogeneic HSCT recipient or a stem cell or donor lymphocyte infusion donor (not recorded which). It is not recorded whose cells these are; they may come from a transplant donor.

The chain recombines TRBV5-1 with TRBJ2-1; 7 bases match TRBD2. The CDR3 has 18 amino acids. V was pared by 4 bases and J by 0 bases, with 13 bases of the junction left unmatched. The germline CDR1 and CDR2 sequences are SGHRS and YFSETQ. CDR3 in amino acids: CASSPSPSGGSSYNEQFF. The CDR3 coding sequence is TGCGCCAGCAGCCCCTCCCCTAGCGGAGGGAGCTCCTACAATGAGCAGTTCTTC. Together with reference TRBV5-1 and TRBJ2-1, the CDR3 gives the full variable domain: KAGVTQTPRYLIKTRGQQVTLSCSPISGHRSVSWYQQTPGQGLQFLFEYFSETQRNKGNFPGRFSGRQFSNSRSEMNVSTLELGDSALYLCASSPSPSGGSSYNEQFFGPGTRLTVL.

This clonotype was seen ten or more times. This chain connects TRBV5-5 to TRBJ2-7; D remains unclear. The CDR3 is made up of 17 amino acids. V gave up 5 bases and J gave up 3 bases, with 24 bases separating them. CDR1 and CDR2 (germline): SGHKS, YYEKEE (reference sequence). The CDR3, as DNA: TGTGCCAGCAGATTTGTCAGAGTTAGGCAGAGCTACTACGAGCAGTACTTC. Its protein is CASRFVRVRQSYYEQYF.

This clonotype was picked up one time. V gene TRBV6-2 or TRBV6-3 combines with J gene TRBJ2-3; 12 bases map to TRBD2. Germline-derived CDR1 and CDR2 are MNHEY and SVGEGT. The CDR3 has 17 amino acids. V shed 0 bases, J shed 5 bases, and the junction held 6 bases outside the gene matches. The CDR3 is CASSYSRLAGVQDTQYF. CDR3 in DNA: TGTGCCAGCAGTTACTCGAGACTAGCGGGAGTCCAAGATACGCAGTATTTT.

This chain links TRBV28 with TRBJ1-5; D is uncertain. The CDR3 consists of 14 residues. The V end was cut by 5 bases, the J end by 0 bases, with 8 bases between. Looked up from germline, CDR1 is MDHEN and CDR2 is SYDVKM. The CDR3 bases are TGTGCCAGCAGTCCCTGGGGTAGCAATCAGCCCCAGCATTTT. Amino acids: CASSPWGSNQPQHF.

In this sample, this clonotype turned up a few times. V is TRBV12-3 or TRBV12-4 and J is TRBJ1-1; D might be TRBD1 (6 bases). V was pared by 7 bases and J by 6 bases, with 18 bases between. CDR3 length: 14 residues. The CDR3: CASTPLQGIAEAFF. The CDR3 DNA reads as TGTGCCAGCACCCCCTTACAGGGAATCGCTGAAGCTTTCTTT.

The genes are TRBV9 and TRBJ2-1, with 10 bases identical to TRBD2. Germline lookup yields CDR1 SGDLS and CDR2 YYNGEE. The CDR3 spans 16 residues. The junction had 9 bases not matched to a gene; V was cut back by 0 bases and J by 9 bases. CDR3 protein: CASSVAGLAGAGEQFF. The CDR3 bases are TGTGCCAGCAGCGTAGCTGGCCTAGCGGGAGCGGGTGAGCAGTTCTTC. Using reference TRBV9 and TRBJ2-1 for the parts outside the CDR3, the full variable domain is DSGVTQTPKHLITATGQRVTLRCSPRSGDLSVYWYQQSLDQGLQFLIQYYNGEERAKGNILERFSAQQFPDLHSELNLSSLELGDSALYFCASSVAGLAGAGEQFFGPGTRLTVL.

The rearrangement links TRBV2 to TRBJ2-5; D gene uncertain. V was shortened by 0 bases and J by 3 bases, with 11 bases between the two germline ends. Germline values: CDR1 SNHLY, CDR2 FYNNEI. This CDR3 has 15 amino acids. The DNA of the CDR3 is TGTGCCAGCAGTGAAGCGTTGGACGATAAAGAGACCCAGTACTTC. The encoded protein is CASSEALDDKETQYF.

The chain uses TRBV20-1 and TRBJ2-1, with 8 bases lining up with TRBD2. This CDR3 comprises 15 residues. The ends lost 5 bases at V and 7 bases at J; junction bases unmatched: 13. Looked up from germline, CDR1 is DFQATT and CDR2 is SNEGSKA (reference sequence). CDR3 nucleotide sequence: TGCAGTGCTTTCGAGCGGGAGAGGACCTTAAATGAGCAGTTCTTC. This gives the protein CSAFERERTLNEQFF.

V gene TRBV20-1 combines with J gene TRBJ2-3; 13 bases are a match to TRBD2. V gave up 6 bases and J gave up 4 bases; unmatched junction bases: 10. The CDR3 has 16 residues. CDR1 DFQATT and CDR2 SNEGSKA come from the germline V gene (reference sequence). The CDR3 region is CSAMGLAGIVPDTQYF. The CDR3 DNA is TGCAGTGCAATGGGACTAGCGGGAATAGTCCCAGATACGCAGTATTTT.

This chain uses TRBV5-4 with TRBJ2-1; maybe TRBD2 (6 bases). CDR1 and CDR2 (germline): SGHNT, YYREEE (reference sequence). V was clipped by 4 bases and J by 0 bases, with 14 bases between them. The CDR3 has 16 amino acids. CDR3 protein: CASSEEGGSSYNEQFF. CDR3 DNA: TGTGCCAGCAGCGAAGAAGGAGGGAGCTCCTACAATGAGCAGTTCTTC.

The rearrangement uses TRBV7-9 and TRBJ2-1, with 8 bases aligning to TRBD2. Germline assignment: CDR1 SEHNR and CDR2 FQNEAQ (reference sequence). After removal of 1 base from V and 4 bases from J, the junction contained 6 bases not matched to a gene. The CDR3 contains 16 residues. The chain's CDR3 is CASSLGQAGDYNEQFF. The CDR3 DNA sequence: TGTGCCAGCAGCTTAGGCCAAGCGGGAGATTACAATGAGCAGTTCTTC. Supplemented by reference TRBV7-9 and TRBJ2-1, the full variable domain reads DTGVSQNPRHKITKRGQNVTFRCDPISEHNRLYWYRQTLGQGPEFLTYFQNEAQLEKSRLLSDRFSAERPKGSFSTLEIQRTEQGDSAMYLCASSLGQAGDYNEQFFGPGTRLTVL.

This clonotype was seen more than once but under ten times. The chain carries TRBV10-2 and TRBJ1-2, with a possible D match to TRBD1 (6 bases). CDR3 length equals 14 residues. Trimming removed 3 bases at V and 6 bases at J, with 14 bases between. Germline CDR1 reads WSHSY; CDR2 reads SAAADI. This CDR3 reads CASSDRGALDGYTF. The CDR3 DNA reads TGCGCCAGCAGTGATCGGGGGGCATTGGATGGCTACACCTTC.

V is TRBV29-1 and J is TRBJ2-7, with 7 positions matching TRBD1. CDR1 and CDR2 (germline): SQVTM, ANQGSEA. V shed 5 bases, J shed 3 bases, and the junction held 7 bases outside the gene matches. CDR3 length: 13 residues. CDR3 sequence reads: CSVRQGLFYEQYF. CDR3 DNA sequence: TGCAGCGTTCGACAGGGCCTGTTCTACGAGCAGTACTTC.

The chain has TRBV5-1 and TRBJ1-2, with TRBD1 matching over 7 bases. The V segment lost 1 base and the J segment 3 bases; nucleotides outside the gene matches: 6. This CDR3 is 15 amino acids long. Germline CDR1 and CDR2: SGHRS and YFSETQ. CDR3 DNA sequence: TGCGCCAGCAGCTTGACAGGGGATAGGGACTATGGCTACACCTTC. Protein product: CASSLTGDRDYGYTF.

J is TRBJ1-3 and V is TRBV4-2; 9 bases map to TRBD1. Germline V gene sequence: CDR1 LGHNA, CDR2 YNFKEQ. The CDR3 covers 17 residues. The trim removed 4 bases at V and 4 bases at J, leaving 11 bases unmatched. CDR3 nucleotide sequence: TGTGCCAGCAGCCGCCCTTTCGACAGGGGGAGGGGAAACACCATATATTTT. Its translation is CASSRPFDRGRGNTIYF.

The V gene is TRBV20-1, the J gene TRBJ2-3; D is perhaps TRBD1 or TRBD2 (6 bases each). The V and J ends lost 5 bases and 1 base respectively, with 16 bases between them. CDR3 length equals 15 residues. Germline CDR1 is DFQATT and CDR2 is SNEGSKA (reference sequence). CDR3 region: CSASTGGGGTDTQYF. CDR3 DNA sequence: TGCAGTGCTTCCACCGGGGGCGGGGGCACAGATACGCAGTATTTT.

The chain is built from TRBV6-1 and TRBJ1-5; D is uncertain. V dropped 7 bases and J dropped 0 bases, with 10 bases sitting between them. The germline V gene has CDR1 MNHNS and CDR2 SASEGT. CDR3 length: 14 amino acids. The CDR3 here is CASMDAYSNQPQHF. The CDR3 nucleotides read TGTGCCAGCATGGACGCGTATAGCAATCAGCCCCAGCATTTT.

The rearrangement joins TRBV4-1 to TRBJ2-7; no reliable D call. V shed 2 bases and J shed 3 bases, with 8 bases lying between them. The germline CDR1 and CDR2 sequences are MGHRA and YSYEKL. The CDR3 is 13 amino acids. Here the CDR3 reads CASSQSGLYEQYF. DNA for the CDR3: TGCGCCAGCAGCCAATCGGGCCTCTACGAGCAGTACTTC.

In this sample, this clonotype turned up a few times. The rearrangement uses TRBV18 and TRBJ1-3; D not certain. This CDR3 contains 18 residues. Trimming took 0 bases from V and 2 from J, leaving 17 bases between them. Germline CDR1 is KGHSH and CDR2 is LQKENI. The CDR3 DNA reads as TGTGCCAGCTCACCACCGACGAGGGAGCTAACGACTGGAAACACCATATATTTT. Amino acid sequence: CASSPPTRELTTGNTIYF.

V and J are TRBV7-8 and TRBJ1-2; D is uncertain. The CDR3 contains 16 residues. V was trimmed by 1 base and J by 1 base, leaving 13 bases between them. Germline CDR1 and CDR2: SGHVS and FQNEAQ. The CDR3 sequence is CASSLEGQALNYGYTF. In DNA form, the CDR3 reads TGTGCCAGCAGCTTAGAAGGGCAGGCGCTTAACTATGGCTACACCTTC.

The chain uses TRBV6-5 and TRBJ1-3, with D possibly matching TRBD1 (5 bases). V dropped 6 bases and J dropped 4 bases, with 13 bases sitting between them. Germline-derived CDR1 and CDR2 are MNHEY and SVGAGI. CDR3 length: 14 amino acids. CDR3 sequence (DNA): TGTGCCAGCAGCCAGACAGAGTTCGGAAACACCATATATTTT. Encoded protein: CASSQTEFGNTIYF.

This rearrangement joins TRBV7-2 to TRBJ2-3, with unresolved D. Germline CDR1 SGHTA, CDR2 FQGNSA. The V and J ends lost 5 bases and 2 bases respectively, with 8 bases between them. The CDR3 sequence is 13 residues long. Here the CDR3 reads CASSRLNTDTQYF. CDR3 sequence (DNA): TGTGCCAGCAGCCGACTGAACACAGATACGCAGTATTTT.

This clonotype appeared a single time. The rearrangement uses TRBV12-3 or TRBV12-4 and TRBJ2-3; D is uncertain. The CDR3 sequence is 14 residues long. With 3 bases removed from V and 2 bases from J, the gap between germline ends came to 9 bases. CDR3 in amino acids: CASSFGLATDTQYF. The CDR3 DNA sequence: TGTGCCAGCAGTTTTGGGCTTGCCACAGATACGCAGTATTTT.

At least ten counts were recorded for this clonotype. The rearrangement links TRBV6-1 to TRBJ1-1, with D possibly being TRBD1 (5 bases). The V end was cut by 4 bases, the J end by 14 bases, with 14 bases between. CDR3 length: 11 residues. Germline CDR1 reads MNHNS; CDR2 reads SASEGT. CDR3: CASSGEGRNFF. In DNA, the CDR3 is TGTGCCAGCAGTGGAGAGGGACGGAACTTCTTT.